This T cell receptor (beta chain) is drawn from a study of PD-1 blockade in classical Hodgkin lymphoma. Measured with immunoSEQ multiplex PCR; TCRdb has only the in-frame clones, and not every one. The sample has about 15,000 clones, around four fifths seen once. As concerns this clone: Its cognate antigen is unknown.

Every one of the patients relapsed after autologous stem cell transplantation (brentuximab vedotin exposure was variable). Study observations and caveats: By cycle point C4D1, TCR diversity had risen significantly in CD4+ cells (but not CD8+ cells). Complete responders' diversity at baseline resembled that of newly diagnosed patients. Exclusion was applied to patients who started nivolumab under 1 year after ASCT.

Deletions cut 7 bases from V and 4 bases from J, with 10 bases between. Germline values: CDR1 MDHEN, CDR2 SYDVKM. The CDR3 covers 12 residues. Sequenced here: peripheral blood mononuclear cells (PBMCs), sampled before the second cycle of nivolumab. The rearrangement links TRBV28 to TRBJ1-2; D call uncertain. This TCR was recovered from a human donor with classical Hodgkin lymphoma. CDR3 sequence: CASNRNVYGYTF. The CDR3 bases are TGTGCCAGCAATCGCAACGTCTATGGCTACACCTTC.